Listed here is a single T cell receptor (beta chain). Its antigen is not identified. TCRdb re-called the 5' RACE reads with MiXCR, one entry per CDR3 protein. The sample carries around 200,000 distinct CDR3 sequences, less than 20% recorded once. This entry is derived from a study of T-cell memory formation after mild COVID-19. For the study at large: Clusters of TCRs were largely donor specific.

The study, taken as a whole, reports: While clones contracting from day 15 to 85 were balanced between CD4 and CD8, later expanders leaned CD4+.

V was clipped by 5 bases and J by 6 bases; unmatched bases: 12. The CDR3 contains 17 residues. Germline CDR1 is LGHNA and CDR2 is YSLEER. The specimen was PBMCs or a T cell subset sorted from them (not recorded which). The chain recombines TRBV4-3 with TRBJ2-3; 12 bases align to TRBD2. This receptor was taken from a man aged 18 to 30 who had mild COVID-19 (a few samples of this study predate the infection). Cell type and time point are not known. Here the CDR3 reads CASSSGVLAGGLDTQYF. The CDR3, as DNA: TGCGCCAGCAGCTCAGGGGTTCTAGCGGGGGGGCTCGATACGCAGTATTTT.